This is a list of T cell receptor beta chains from one sample in a study of T cell responses to AZD1222 COVID-19 vaccine. TCRdb's copy holds only in-frame clones and misses some; the assay was immunoSEQ multiplex PCR. The sample contains about 120,000 clones, about 92% of which appear only once. Specimen: peripheral blood, collected 28 days after the second AZD1222 dose. The receptors stem from an adult who received the AZD1222 COVID-19 vaccine. The conserved cysteine and the conserved F or W are not part of the CDR3 here.

V gene: TRBV6-2/TRBV6-3; J gene: TRBJ2-1; CDR3 protein: ASSGSGRGAYNEQF
V gene: TRBV19; J gene: TRBJ2-7; CDR3 protein: ASSPRTGGVNEQY
V gene: TRBV27; J gene: TRBJ1-4; CDR3 protein: ASSFLYRGHSEKLF
V gene: TRBV2; J gene: TRBJ2-7; CDR3 protein: ASSRDRATPYEQY
V gene: TRBV6-5; J gene: TRBJ1-1; CDR3 protein: ASRTGGSGPEAF
V gene: TRBV9; J gene: TRBJ2-3; CDR3 protein: ASSGPAGRATDTQY
V gene: TRBV6-5; J gene: TRBJ1-6; CDR3 protein: ASSPIGGNNSPLH
V gene: TRBV5-6; J gene: TRBJ1-4; CDR3 protein: ASSPQGRGEKLF
V gene: TRBV5-8; J gene: TRBJ1-2; CDR3 protein: ASSSQGYGYT
V gene: TRBV5-1; J gene: TRBJ1-3; CDR3 protein: ASSLGSGGNTIY
V gene: TRBV2; J gene: TRBJ1-1; CDR3 protein: ASGQGSTEAF
V gene: TRBV2; J gene: TRBJ1-2; CDR3 protein: ASSWEALYGYT
V gene: TRBV4-3; J gene: TRBJ1-2; CDR3 protein: ASSQDRAGSYGYT
V gene: TRBV5-6; J gene: TRBJ2-7; CDR3 protein: ASSMDPAAAVLAREQY
V gene: TRBV6-5; J gene: TRBJ2-7; CDR3 protein: ASSYSAGVEQY
V gene: TRBV6-2/TRBV6-3; J gene: TRBJ2-3; CDR3 protein: ASSYSAGVTTDTQY
V gene: TRBV6-2/TRBV6-3; J gene: TRBJ2-7; CDR3 protein: ASSYGLRSVYEQY
V gene: TRBV3-1/TRBV3-2; J gene: TRBJ1-5; CDR3 protein: ASSYGSNQPQH
V gene: TRBV9; J gene: TRBJ1-4; CDR3 protein: ASSVDTGQGVNEKLF
V gene: TRBV18; J gene: TRBJ1-1; CDR3 protein: ASSQGASNTEAF
V gene: TRBV27; J gene: TRBJ2-7; CDR3 protein: ASLRGGEQY
V gene: TRBV19; J gene: TRBJ2-1; CDR3 protein: ASSFGRGSQISPF
V gene: TRBV15; J gene: TRBJ1-2; CDR3 protein: ATSRTGSNYGYT
V gene: TRBV7-9; J gene: TRBJ1-4; CDR3 protein: ASSFPVPGDEKLF
V gene: TRBV6-5; J gene: TRBJ2-2; CDR3 protein: ASIELIPGELF
V gene: TRBV10-3; J gene: TRBJ2-2; CDR3 protein: AISEPSGSITAGWNTGELF
V gene: TRBV6-5; J gene: TRBJ1-6; CDR3 protein: ATGRSSYNSPLH
V gene: TRBV7-2; J gene: TRBJ2-3; CDR3 protein: ASSPWDRFTDTQY
V gene: TRBV2; J gene: TRBJ1-5; CDR3 protein: ASSARQNNQPQH
V gene: TRBV15; J gene: TRBJ1-2; CDR3 protein: ATSREQGVSYGYT
V gene: TRBV9; J gene: TRBJ2-1; CDR3 protein: ASSRGLAGPLTNEQF
V gene: TRBV7-2; J gene: TRBJ2-1; CDR3 protein: ASSPTFGTLNEQF
V gene: TRBV2; J gene: TRBJ2-5; CDR3 protein: ASRDRETQY
V gene: TRBV25-1; J gene: TRBJ1-6; CDR3 protein: ASSEYGGASGPLH
V gene: TRBV10-3; J gene: TRBJ2-3; CDR3 protein: AISDLSGGLTDTQY
V gene: TRBV5-4; J gene: TRBJ1-2; CDR3 protein: ASSLFRNYYGYT
V gene: TRBV6-2/TRBV6-3; J gene: TRBJ2-2; CDR3 protein: ASSSVLNTGELF
V gene: TRBV7-2; J gene: TRBJ1-2; CDR3 protein: ASSLARSHGYT
V gene: TRBV7-2; J gene: TRBJ1-5; CDR3 protein: ASSLEDRYNQPQH
V gene: TRBV18; J gene: TRBJ1-5; CDR3 protein: ASSPGQGGQPQH
V gene: TRBV20-1; J gene: TRBJ2-5; CDR3 protein: SAQNQETQY
V gene: TRBV29-1; J gene: TRBJ2-1; CDR3 protein: SVVLYNEQF
V gene: TRBV7-3; J gene: TRBJ2-6; CDR3 protein: ASSFGTGVSGANVLT
V gene: TRBV2; J gene: TRBJ1-1; CDR3 protein: ASSAGRYTEAF
V gene: TRBV27; J gene: TRBJ1-4; CDR3 protein: ASSRRDRVNEKLF
V gene: TRBV7-2; J gene: TRBJ2-5; CDR3 protein: ASSSPAGQETQY